Described below is a single T cell receptor beta chain sequence and its context. This specimen belongs to a study of blood T cell repertoires in COVID-19. In the study overall: Specimens from acute and convalescent COVID-19 originated in the United States, Italy and Spain. T cells, B-cell-depleted T cells, or PBMCs supplied cDNA or gDNA.

TCRdb's table, derived via immunoSEQ multiplex PCR, lists solely in-frame clones and lacks some. This sample has hundreds of thousands of clones, with about four fifths found just once. CDR1 and CDR2 (germline): SGHNT, YYREEE (reference sequence). The ends lost 4 bases at V and 5 bases at J; junction bases unmatched: 8. The CDR3 has 14 amino acids. Recruited during active infection, patients (from Seattle) were subsequently followed longitudinally. The receptor's source is an elderly woman with COVID-19, enrolled during active disease. The J gene is TRBJ2-7, the V gene TRBV5-4, with 8 positions matching TRBD2. Sequenced input: peripheral blood. CDR3 DNA: TGTGCCAGCAGCCCCCGGGGGGGTACGGACGAGCAGTACTTC. It translates to CASSPRGGTDEQYF.